Ten or more counts support the clone carrying this T cell receptor (beta chain). The sample originates from a study of T cells of healthy individuals. Each CDR3 protein is one row after TCRdb ran MiXCR on the 5' RACE reads. The sample has about 96,000 distinct CDR3 sequences; approximately 15% are singletons. CDR3 length equals 16 residues. V shed 5 bases, J shed 7 bases, and the junction held 16 bases outside the gene matches. J is TRBJ2-7 and V is TRBV12-3 or TRBV12-4; TRBD2 matches at 8 bases. The TCR comes from a human donor in good health. The CDR3 nucleotides are TGTGCCAGCAGTCGTAGCGGGGCCAGGGCCTCAGGGGAGCAGTACTTC. Protein: CASSRSGARASGEQYF.